This TCR beta chain was documented in a study of CD8 T cells in ankylosing spondylitis. Study-wide points: Eight highly homologous variants formed a TCR beta motif that appeared characteristic of ankylosing spondylitis blood.

Germline CDR1 reads SEHNR; CDR2 reads FQNEAQ (reference sequence). The CDR3 contains 13 residues. Deletions cut 5 bases from V and 8 bases from J, with 15 bases between. TCRdb redid the calling of the 5' RACE reads with MiXCR, one entry per CDR3 protein. The table records hundreds of thousands of distinct CDR3 sequences, under 20% of them present only once. Worth noting for this clonotype: The antigen remains undetermined.

The sequenced sample was blood, either unsorted or a sorted T cell fraction (not recorded which). The sequence was collected from a male donor with ankylosing spondylitis. The chain couples TRBV7-9 to TRBJ1-1; D is undetermined. In DNA, the CDR3 is TGTGCCAGCAGCCGTAGGGAGGGTGTAGAAGCTTTCTTT. Its protein product is CASSRREGVEAFF.